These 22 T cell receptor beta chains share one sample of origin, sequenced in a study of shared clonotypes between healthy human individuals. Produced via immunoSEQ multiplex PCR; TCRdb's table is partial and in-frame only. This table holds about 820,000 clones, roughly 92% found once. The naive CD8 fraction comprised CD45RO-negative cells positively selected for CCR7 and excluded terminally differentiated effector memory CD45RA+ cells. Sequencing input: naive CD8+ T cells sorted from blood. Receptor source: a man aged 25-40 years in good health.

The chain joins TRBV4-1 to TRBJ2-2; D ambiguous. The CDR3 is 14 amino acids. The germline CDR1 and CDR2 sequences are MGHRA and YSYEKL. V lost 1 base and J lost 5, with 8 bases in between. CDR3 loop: CASSQVSETGELFF. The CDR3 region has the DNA TGCGCCAGCAGCCAAGTCTCGGAAACCGGGGAGCTGTTTTTT.

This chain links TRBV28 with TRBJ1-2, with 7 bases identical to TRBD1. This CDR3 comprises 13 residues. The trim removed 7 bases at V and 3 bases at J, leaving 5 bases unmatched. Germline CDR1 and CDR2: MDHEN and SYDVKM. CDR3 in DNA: TGTGCCAGCACCTCTGGGACAGACTATGGCTACACCTTC. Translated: CASTSGTDYGYTF.

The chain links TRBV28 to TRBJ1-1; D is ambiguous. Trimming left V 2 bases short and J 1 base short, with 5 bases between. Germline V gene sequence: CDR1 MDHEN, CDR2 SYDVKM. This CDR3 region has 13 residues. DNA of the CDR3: TGTGCCAGCAGTTTAAGTTGGAACACTGAAGCTTTCTTT. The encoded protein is CASSLSWNTEAFF. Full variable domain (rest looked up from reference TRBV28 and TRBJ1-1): DVKVTQSSRYLVKRTGEKVFLECVQDMDHENMFWYRQDPGLGLRLIYFSYDVKMKEKGDIPEGYSVSREKKERFSLILESASTNQTSMYLCASSLSWNTEAFFGQGTRLTVV.

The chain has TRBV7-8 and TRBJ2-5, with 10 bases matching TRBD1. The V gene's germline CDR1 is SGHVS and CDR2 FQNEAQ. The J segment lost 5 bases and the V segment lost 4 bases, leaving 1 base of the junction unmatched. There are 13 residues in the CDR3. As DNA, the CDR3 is TGTGCCAGCAGCTCGACAGGGGGCGAGACCCAGTACTTC. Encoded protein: CASSSTGGETQYF.

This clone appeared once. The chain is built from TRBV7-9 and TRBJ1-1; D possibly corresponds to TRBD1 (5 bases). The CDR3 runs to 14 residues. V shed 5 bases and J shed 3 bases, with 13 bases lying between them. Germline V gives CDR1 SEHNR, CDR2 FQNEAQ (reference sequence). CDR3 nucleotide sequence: TGTGCCAGCAGCAATCAGGGAGTCGACACTGAAGCTTTCTTT. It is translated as CASSNQGVDTEAFF.

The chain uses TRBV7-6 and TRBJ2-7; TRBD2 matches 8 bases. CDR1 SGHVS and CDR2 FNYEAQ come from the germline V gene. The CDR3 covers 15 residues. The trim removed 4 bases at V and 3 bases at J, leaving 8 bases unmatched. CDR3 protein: CASSSGLGFSYEQYF. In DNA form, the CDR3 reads TGTGCCAGCAGCTCGGGACTAGGTTTTAGCTACGAGCAGTACTTC. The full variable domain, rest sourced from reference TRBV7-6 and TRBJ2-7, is GAGVSQSPRYKVTKRGQDVALRCDPISGHVSLYWYRQALGQGPEFLTYFNYEAQQDKSGLPNDRFSAERPEGSISTLTIQRTEQRDSAMYRCASSSGLGFSYEQYFGPGTRLTVT.

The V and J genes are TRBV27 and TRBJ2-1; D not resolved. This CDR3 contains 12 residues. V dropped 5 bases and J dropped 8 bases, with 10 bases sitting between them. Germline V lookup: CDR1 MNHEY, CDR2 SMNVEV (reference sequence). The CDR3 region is CASSMIGDEQFF. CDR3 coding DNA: TGTGCCAGCAGTATGATTGGCGATGAGCAGTTCTTC.

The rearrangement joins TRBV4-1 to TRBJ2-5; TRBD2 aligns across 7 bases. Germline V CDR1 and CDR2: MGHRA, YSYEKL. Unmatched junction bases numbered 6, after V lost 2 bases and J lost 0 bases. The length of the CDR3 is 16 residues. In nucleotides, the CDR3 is TGCGCCAGCAGCCAACTCGGGGGGACGTACCAAGAGACCCAGTACTTC. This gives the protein CASSQLGGTYQETQYF.

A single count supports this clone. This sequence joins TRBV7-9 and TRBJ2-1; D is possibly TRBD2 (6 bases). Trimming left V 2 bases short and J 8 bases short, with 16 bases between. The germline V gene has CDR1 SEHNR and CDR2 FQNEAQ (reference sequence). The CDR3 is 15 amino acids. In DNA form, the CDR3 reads TGTGCCAGCAGCTTATTCGGGGGAGAGTACGATGAGCAGTTCTTC. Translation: CASSLFGGEYDEQFF.

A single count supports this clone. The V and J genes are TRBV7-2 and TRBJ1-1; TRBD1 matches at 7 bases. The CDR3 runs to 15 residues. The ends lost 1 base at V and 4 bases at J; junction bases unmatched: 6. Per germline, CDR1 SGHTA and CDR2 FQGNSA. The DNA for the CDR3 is TGTGCCAGCAGCTTAGATGGGACAGCAGGCACTGAAGCTTTCTTT. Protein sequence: CASSLDGTAGTEAFF.

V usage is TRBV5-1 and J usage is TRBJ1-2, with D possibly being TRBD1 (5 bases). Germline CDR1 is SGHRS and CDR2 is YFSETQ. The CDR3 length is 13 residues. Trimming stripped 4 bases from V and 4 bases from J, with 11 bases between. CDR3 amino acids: CASSQQEGYGYTF. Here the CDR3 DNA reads TGCGCCAGCAGCCAACAGGAGGGCTATGGCTACACCTTC. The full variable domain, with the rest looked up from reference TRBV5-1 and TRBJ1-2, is KAGVTQTPRYLIKTRGQQVTLSCSPISGHRSVSWYQQTPGQGLQFLFEYFSETQRNKGNFPGRFSGRQFSNSRSEMNVSTLELGDSALYLCASSQQEGYGYTFGSGTRLTVV.

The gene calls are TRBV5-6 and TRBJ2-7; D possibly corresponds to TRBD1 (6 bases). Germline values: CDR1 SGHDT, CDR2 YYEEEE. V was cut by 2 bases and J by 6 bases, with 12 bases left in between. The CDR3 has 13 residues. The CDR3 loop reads CASSFAGVGEQYF. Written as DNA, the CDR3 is TGTGCCAGCAGCTTCGCAGGGGTGGGCGAGCAGTACTTC.

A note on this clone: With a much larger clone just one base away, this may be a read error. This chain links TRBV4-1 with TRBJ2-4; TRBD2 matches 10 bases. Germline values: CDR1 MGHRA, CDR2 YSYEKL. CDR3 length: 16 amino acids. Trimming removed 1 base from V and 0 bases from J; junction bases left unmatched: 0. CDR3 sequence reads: CASSQGLAGAKNIQYF. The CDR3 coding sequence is TGCGCCAGCAGCCAAGGACTAGCGGGAGCCAAAAACATTCAGTACTTC.

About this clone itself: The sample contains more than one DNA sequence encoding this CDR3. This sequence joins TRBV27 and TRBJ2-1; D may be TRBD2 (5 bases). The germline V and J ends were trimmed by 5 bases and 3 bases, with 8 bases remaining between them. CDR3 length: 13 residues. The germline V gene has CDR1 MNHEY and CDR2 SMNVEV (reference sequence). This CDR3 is CASSGLSYNEQFF. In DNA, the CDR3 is TGTGCCAGCAGTGGACTGAGCTACAATGAGCAGTTCTTC.

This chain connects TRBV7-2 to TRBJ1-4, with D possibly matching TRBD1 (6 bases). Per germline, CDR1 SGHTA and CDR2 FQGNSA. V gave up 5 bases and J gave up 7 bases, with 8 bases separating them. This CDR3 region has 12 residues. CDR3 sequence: CASSRGSEKLFF. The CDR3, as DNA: TGTGCCAGCAGCAGGGGGTCTGAAAAACTGTTTTTT.

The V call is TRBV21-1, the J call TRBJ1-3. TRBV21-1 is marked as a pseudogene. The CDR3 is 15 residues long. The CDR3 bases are TGTGCCAGCAGCAAAAAACCGGGGACGGGAAACACCATATATTTT. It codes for CASSKKPGTGNTIYF.

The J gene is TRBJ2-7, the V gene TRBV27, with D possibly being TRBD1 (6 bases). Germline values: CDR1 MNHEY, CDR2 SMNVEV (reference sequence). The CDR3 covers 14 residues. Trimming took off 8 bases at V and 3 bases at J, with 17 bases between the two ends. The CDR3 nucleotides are TGTGCCAGCGCACAGACAGGACTCTTCTACGAGCAGTACTTC. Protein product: CASAQTGLFYEQYF.

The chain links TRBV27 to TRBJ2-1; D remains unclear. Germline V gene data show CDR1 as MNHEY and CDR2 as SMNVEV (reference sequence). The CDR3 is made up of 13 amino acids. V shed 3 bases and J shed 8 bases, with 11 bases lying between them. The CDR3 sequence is CASSFAPLDEQFF. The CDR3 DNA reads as TGTGCCAGCAGTTTCGCCCCTTTGGATGAGCAGTTCTTC.

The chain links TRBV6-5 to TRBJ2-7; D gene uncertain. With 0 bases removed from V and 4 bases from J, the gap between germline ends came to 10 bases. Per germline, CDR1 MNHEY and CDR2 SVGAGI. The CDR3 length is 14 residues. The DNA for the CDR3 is TGTGCCAGCAGTTACTCGCTGGGAAGGTACGAGCAGTACTTC. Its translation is CASSYSLGRYEQYF.

Written as DNA, the CDR3 is TGTGCCAGTAGTCCGGACCGGTACACAGATACGCAGTATTTT. It yields the protein CASSPDRYTDTQYF. This chain uses TRBV19 with TRBJ2-3; D not certain. CDR1 and CDR2 (germline): LNHDA, SQIVND (reference sequence). Trimming left V 5 bases short and J 2 bases short, with 11 bases between. The CDR3 covers 14 residues.

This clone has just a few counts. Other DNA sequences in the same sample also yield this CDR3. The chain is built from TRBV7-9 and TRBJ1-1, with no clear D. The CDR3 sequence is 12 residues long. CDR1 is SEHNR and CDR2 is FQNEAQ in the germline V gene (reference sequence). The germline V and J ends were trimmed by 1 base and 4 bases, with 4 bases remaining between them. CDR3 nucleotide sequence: TGTGCCAGCAGCTTAGTTTCCACTGAAGCTTTCTTT. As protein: CASSLVSTEAFF.

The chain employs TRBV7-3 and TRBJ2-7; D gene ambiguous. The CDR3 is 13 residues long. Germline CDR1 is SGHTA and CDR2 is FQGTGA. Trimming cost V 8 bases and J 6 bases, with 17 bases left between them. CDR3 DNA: TGTGCCAGCGACGACCGAGGAAAAAGCGAGCAGTACTTC. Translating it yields CASDDRGKSEQYF.